This T cell receptor beta chain was retrieved from a study of cytomegalovirus exposure and HLA in healthy donors. The PCR contained 60 Vbeta and 13 Jbeta primers. Here immunoSEQ multiplex PCR was the method, and the copy in TCRdb shows in-frame clones only, minus some. Of 200,000 to 300,000 clones listed, roughly 78% are singletons. As for this clone: Its antigen is as yet unknown.

Study outcomes and limitations: The study recorded fewer than 200 TCR beta chains that were cytomegalovirus-associated. The records held CMV serostatus as the only immune exposure information.

Germline-derived CDR1 and CDR2 are ENHRY and SYGVKD. Trimming pared 10 bases from V and 0 bases from J, leaving 18 bases between. The CDR3 consists of 15 residues. The clonotype was recovered from a boy aged 10-17 years in good health and CMV-seronegative. The sample consisted of PBMCs. This chain uses TRBV10-3 with TRBJ2-5; perhaps TRBD2 as D (7 bases). The CDR3 sequence is CASQWGGEYQETQYF. CDR3 DNA: TGTGCCAGCCAGTGGGGGGGCGAATACCAAGAGACCCAGTACTTC.